In its sample, the clone carrying this TCR beta chain was seen a few times. No antigen is known for it. The method was immunoSEQ multiplex PCR; TCRdb's version includes in-frame clones alone and lacks a portion of them. The sample gives about 140,000 clones, around 85% of which show up once; 2.5% to 3.5% is in the top ten. The entry originates in a study of cytomegalovirus exposure and HLA in healthy donors. The donors were in the approximately 120-subject validation cohort; that cohort was separate from the 666-subject first cohort. Overall study findings and caveats: Reported results showed that the classifier diagnosed cytomegalovirus status with high specificity and sensitivity. Cytomegalovirus association was assigned to over 150 TCR beta chains. A few chains linked to CMV were shown in vitro to be specific for CMV antigens.

V was trimmed by 3 bases and J by 4 bases, leaving 12 bases between them. This CDR3 spans 14 amino acids. Germline CDR1 and CDR2: KGHSH and LQKENI. The chain carries TRBV18 and TRBJ1-1; no firm D call. The sequence came from a man between 18 and 35 years old in good health and CMV-seronegative. Sequencing was performed on PBMCs. The CDR3 reads CASSPSEGSTEAFF. In DNA form, the CDR3 reads TGTGCCAGCTCACCTTCCGAAGGGAGCACTGAAGCTTTCTTT. Full variable domain (remainder filled in from reference TRBV18 and TRBJ1-1): NAGVMQNPRHLVRRRGQEARLRCSPMKGHSHVYWYRQLPEEGLKFMVYLQKENIIDESGMPKERFSAEFPKEGPSILRIQQVVRGDSAAYFCASSPSEGSTEAFFGQGTRLTVV.